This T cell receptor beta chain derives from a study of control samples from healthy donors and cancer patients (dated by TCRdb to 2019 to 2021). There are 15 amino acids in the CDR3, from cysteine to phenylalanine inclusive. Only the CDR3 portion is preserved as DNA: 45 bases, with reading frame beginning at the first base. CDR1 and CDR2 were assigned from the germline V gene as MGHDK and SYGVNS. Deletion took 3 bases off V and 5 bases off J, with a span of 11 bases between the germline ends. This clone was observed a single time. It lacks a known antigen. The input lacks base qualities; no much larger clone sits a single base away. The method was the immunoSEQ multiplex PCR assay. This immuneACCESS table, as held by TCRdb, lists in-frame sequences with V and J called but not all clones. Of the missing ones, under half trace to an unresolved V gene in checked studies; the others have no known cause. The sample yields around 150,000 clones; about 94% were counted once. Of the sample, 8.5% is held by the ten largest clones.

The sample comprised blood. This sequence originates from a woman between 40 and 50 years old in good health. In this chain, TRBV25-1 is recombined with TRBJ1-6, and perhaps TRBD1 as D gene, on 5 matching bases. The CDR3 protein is CASSDRTFNNSPLHF. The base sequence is TGTGCCAGCAGTGACCGGACATTTAATAATTCACCCCTCCACTTT. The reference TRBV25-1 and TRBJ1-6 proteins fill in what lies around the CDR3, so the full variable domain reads EADIYQTPRYLVIGTGKKITLECSQTMGHDKMYWYQQDPGMELHLIHYSYGVNSTEKGDLSSESTVSRIRTEHFPLTLESARPSHTSQYLCASSDRTFNNSPLHFGNGTRLTVT.